Below are 16 T cell receptor beta chains sequenced from a single sample in a study of identical twins. TCRdb reprocessed the 5' RACE reads with MiXCR, giving one entry per CDR3 protein. Of more than 1.5 million distinct CDR3 sequences listed, about 30% are singletons. The sequenced sample consisted of cord blood. The receptor source for this set is a newborn girl in good health.

The rearrangement joins TRBV24-1 to TRBJ1-4; 7 positions agree with TRBD1. The CDR3 runs 15 residues. Germline V gene sequence: CDR1 KGHDR, CDR2 SFDVKD. J lost 4 bases, V lost 5 bases, and 6 bases had no gene match. CDR3 loop: CATSVRDSHNEKLFF. CDR3 in DNA: TGTGCCACCAGTGTGCGGGACAGCCATAATGAAAAACTGTTTTTT.

The V and J genes are TRBV28 and TRBJ1-2; 8 bases fit TRBD1. V trimming: 4 bases; J trimming: 7 bases; junction bases outside the gene matches: 14. This CDR3 region has 16 residues. Germline loops: CDR1 MDHEN, CDR2 SYDVKM. CDR3 in amino acids: CASSWPMETGVCGYTF. The CDR3 DNA reads as TGTGCCAGCAGTTGGCCTATGGAGACAGGGGTGTGTGGCTACACCTTC.

The chain is built from TRBV30 and TRBJ2-7; weak D call: TRBD2 (5 bases). The CDR3 has 12 residues. The germline V and J ends were trimmed by 0 bases and 6 bases, with 9 bases remaining between them. Germline assignment: CDR1 GTSNPN and CDR2 SVGIG (reference sequence). The DNA for the CDR3 is TGTGCCTGGAGTGTAAGGGAGCGCGAGCAGTACTTC. It yields the protein CAWSVREREQYF.

A few counts support this clonotype. The rearrangement links TRBV5-1 to TRBJ2-6; the D is unclear. Germline assignment: CDR1 SGHRS and CDR2 YFSETQ. Deletions cut 3 bases from V and 0 bases from J, with 10 bases between. This CDR3 is 16 amino acids long. CDR3 coding DNA: TGCGCCAGCAGCTGGGGATCCGCCTCTGGGGCCAACGTCCTGACTTTC. It specifies CASSWGSASGANVLTF. Filled out from reference TRBV5-1 and TRBJ2-6, the complete variable domain reads KAGVTQTPRYLIKTRGQQVTLSCSPISGHRSVSWYQQTPGQGLQFLFEYFSETQRNKGNFPGRFSGRQFSNSRSEMNVSTLELGDSALYLCASSWGSASGANVLTFGAGSRLTVL.

V and J are TRBV28 and TRBJ2-3, with 7 nucleotides matching TRBD2. This CDR3 is built from 12 residues. The junction had 10 bases not matched to a gene; V was cut back by 5 bases and J by 14 bases. The germline CDR1 and CDR2 sequences are MDHEN and SYDVKM. Here the CDR3 reads CASSTTGTKWYF. The CDR3 nucleotides are TGTGCCAGCAGTACTACCGGGACTAAGTGGTATTTT. The variable domain in full, with the rest retrieved from reference TRBV28 and TRBJ2-3, is DVKVTQSSRYLVKRTGEKVFLECVQDMDHENMFWYRQDPGLGLRLIYFSYDVKMKEKGDIPEGYSVSREKKERFSLILESASTNQTSMYLCASSTTGTKWYFGPGTRLTVL.

V and J are TRBV5-1 and TRBJ2-3; D not certain. This CDR3 has 12 amino acids. Germline lookup yields CDR1 SGHRS and CDR2 YFSETQ. V lost 2 bases to trimming and J lost 12 bases, with 13 bases between them. CDR3 DNA sequence: TGCGCCAGCAGCTTATCGGGCCACCTCCAGTATTTT. Protein sequence: CASSLSGHLQYF. Together with reference TRBV5-1 and TRBJ2-3, the CDR3 gives the full variable domain: KAGVTQTPRYLIKTRGQQVTLSCSPISGHRSVSWYQQTPGQGLQFLFEYFSETQRNKGNFPGRFSGRQFSNSRSEMNVSTLELGDSALYLCASSLSGHLQYFGPGTRLTVL.

The V gene is TRBV2, the J gene TRBJ2-4, with D uncertain. V gave up 6 bases and J gave up 0 bases, with 9 bases separating them. Germline loops: CDR1 SNHLY, CDR2 FYNNEI. This CDR3 region has 14 residues. CDR3 DNA: TGTGCCAGCAGGGACCGTCTAGCCAAAAACATTCAGTACTTC. This encodes CASRDRLAKNIQYF.

This clonotype was seen at least ten times. CDR3 coding DNA: TGTGCCATCAGTGGAAACAGGGTCTCCTACGAGCAGTACTTC. It is translated as CAISGNRVSYEQYF. V usage is TRBV10-3 and J usage is TRBJ2-7; maybe TRBD1 (6 bases). Per germline, CDR1 ENHRY and CDR2 SYGVKD. The CDR3 has 14 amino acids. Trimming left V 4 bases short and J 0 bases short, with 10 bases between.

This sequence joins TRBV2 and TRBJ2-1; D possibly uses TRBD1 or TRBD2 (5 bases each). V lost 5 bases and J 6 bases, leaving 11 bases between the germline ends. Germline CDR1 SNHLY, CDR2 FYNNEI. The CDR3 is 13 amino acids. CDR3 DNA sequence: TGTGCCAGCAGTTCAACTAGGGGCAATGAGCAGTTCTTC. Amino acids: CASSSTRGNEQFF.

The chain recombines TRBV5-4 with TRBJ1-4; D remains unclear. The CDR3 has 14 amino acids. V lost 5 bases to trimming and J lost 0 bases, with 8 bases between them. Germline-derived CDR1 and CDR2 are SGHNT and YYREEE (reference sequence). The CDR3 loop reads CASSRASTNEKLFF. CDR3 bases: TGTGCCAGCAGTAGGGCTTCAACTAATGAAAAACTGTTTTTT.

The chain is built from TRBV5-1 and TRBJ2-1; 8 positions agree with TRBD2. The CDR3 sequence is 16 residues long. V lost 4 bases to trimming and J lost 2 bases; unmatched junction nucleotides: 8. Germline CDR1 reads SGHRS; CDR2 reads YFSETQ. CDR3 in DNA: TGCGCCAGCAGCCCGACGGGACTAGAGACCTACAATGAGCAGTTCTTC. This sequence encodes CASSPTGLETYNEQFF.

J is TRBJ1-5 and V is TRBV7-9, with D unclear. V was pared by 6 bases and J by 6 bases, with 12 bases between. This CDR3 spans 13 amino acids. Germline loops: CDR1 SEHNR, CDR2 FQNEAQ (reference sequence). The CDR3 nucleotides are TGTGCCAGCAGTCTAACCGAGAGTCAGCCCCAGCATTTT. This codes for CASSLTESQPQHF.

This clonotype was counted many times. J is TRBJ2-1 and V is TRBV7-2; no definite D call. V lost 1 base and J lost 0, with 7 bases in between. The CDR3 spans 15 residues. Germline assignment: CDR1 SGHTA and CDR2 FQGNSA. CDR3 in amino acids: CASSLVHVSYNEQFF. CDR3 coding DNA: TGTGCCAGCAGCTTAGTTCACGTCTCCTACAATGAGCAGTTCTTC.

This clonotype was counted between two and nine times. V and J are TRBV7-2 and TRBJ1-5, with 10 nucleotides matching TRBD1. The CDR3 runs 17 residues. CDR1 and CDR2 from the germline V gene are SGHTA and FQGNSA. Trimming at V came to 1 base and at J to 1 base, leaving 4 bases not matched to a gene. CDR3 bases: TGTGCCAGCAGCTTAGGGACAGGGGGGTACAGCAATCAGCCCCAGCATTTT. Amino acids: CASSLGTGGYSNQPQHF.

V usage is TRBV30 and J usage is TRBJ2-1; perhaps TRBD2 as D (5 bases). TRBJ2-7 matches the DNA end more closely, so the J call is doubtful. CDR3 length: 14 residues. Germline CDR1 GTSNPN, CDR2 SVGIG (reference sequence). The CDR3 here is CACGVLGSYNEQYF. The CDR3 DNA is TGTGCCTGCGGGGTCCTAGGCTCCTACAATGAGCAGTACTTC.

The chain couples TRBV19 to TRBJ1-2, with 9 bases lining up with TRBD1. V lost 3 bases to trimming and J lost 2 bases; unmatched junction nucleotides: 1. CDR3 length: 14 residues. The germline V gene encodes CDR1 LNHDA and CDR2 SQIVND (reference sequence). The CDR3 spells CASSMDRGNYGYTF. The CDR3 DNA follows: TGTGCCAGTAGTATGGACAGGGGCAACTATGGCTACACCTTC. Supplemented by reference TRBV19 and TRBJ1-2, the full variable domain reads DGGITQSPKYLFRKEGQNVTLSCEQNLNHDAMYWYRQDPGQGLRLIYYSQIVNDFQKGDIAEGYSVSREKKESFPLTVTSAQKNPTAFYLCASSMDRGNYGYTFGSGTRLTVV.